The clone carrying this TCR beta chain was observed at least ten times. These data come from a study of regulatory T cells in long-lasting Graves disease. CDR3-region Arm-PCR and iRepertoire HTBI primers produced the TCR beta libraries. Each CDR3 protein is one row after TCRdb ran MiXCR on the multiplex PCR reads. Of about 560,000 distinct CDR3 sequences listed, around 15% are singletons. The germline CDR1 and CDR2 sequences are SGHRS and YFSETQ. The CDR3 loop spans 13 amino acids. V lost 6 bases to trimming and J lost 2 bases, with 11 bases between them. Documented time point: newly diagnosed GD, antithyroid drugs for less than 3 months. PBMC RNA was the source of the TCR library. The same specimen was also included in a second study, on T cells in Graves' hyperthyroidism and ophthalmopathy.

The source of this sequence is a man aged 18 to 30 with Graves disease. This chain uses TRBV5-1 with TRBJ1-2; D gene uncertain. The sample consisted of peripheral blood mononuclear cells (PBMCs), taken at new diagnosis, from a patient treated with antithyroid drugs. The CDR3 nucleotides are TGCGCCAGCACCGTGACGGGGAACTATGGCTACACCTTC. Translation gives CASTVTGNYGYTF.